The TCR beta chain described here comes from a study of T-cell memory formation after mild COVID-19. TCR alpha and TCR beta cDNA libraries carrying sample barcodes and UMIs came from 5'RACE with constant-segment primers. TCRdb reprocessed the 5' RACE reads via MiXCR and lists one record per CDR3 protein. This sample carries 110,000 to 150,000 distinct CDR3 sequences, roughly 24% of them seen once, and the ten largest clones take approximately 25%. Germline V gene lookup returns CDR1 DFQATT and CDR2 SNEGSKA (reference sequence). Trimming took 0 bases from V and 0 from J, leaving 5 bases between them. The CDR3 loop spans 13 amino acids.

V usage is TRBV20-1 and J usage is TRBJ1-1; D not certain. This receptor was obtained from an adult woman who had mild COVID-19 (a few samples of this study predate the infection). Cell type and time point are not known. Input material: PBMCs or a T cell subset sorted from them (not recorded which). CDR3 sequence (DNA): TGCAGTGCTAGAGATCGAATGAACACTGAAGCTTTCTTT. Its protein is CSARDRMNTEAFF.